This T cell receptor (beta chain) was sequenced in a study of cytomegalovirus exposure and HLA in healthy donors. The V gene's germline CDR1 is LNHNV and CDR2 YYDKDF (reference sequence). Trimming removed 0 bases from V and 0 bases from J, with 9 bases in between. This CDR3 is 17 amino acids long. The assay was immunoSEQ multiplex PCR, and TCRdb's table has in-frame clones only and misses some. The sample yields under 200,000 clones, approximately 96% seen once. This sequence joins TRBV15 and TRBJ2-6; D is undetermined. The origin of this receptor is a woman between 18 and 29 years old in good health and CMV-seronegative. Specimen: PBMCs. The DNA of the CDR3 is TGTGCCACCAGCAGAGATTCCATCGGCTCTGGGGCCAACGTCCTGACTTTC. Amino acids: CATSRDSIGSGANVLTF. Based on the CDR3 plus reference TRBV15 and TRBJ2-6, the full variable domain is DAMVIQNPRYQVTQFGKPVTLSCSQTLNHNVMYWYQQKSSQAPKLLFHYYDKDFNNEADTPDNFQSRRPNTSFCFLDIRSPGLGDTAMYLCATSRDSIGSGANVLTFGAGSRLTVL.